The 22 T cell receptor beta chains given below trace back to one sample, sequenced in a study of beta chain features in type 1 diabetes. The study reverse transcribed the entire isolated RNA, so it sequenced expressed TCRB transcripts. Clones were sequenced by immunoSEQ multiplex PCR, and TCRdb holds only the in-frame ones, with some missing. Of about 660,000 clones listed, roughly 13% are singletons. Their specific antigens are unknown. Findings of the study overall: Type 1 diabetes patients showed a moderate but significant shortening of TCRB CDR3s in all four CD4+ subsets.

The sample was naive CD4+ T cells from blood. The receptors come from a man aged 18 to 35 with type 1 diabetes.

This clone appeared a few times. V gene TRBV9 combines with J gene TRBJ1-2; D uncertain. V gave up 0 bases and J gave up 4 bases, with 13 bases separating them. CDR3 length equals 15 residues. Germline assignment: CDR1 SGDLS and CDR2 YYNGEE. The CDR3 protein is CASSVDQVLSYGYTF. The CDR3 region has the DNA TGTGCCAGCAGCGTAGACCAGGTCTTATCCTATGGCTACACCTTC. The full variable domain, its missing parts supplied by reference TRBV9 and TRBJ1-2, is DSGVTQTPKHLITATGQRVTLRCSPRSGDLSVYWYQQSLDQGLQFLIQYYNGEERAKGNILERFSAQQFPDLHSELNLSSLELGDSALYFCASSVDQVLSYGYTFGSGTRLTVV.

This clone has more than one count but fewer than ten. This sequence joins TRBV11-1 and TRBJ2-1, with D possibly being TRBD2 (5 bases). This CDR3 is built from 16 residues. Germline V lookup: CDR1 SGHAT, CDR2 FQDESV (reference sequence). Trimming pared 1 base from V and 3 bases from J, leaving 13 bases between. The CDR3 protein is CASSLDEGGVYNEQFF. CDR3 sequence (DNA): TGTGCCAGCAGCTTAGACGAGGGTGGCGTCTACAATGAGCAGTTCTTC.

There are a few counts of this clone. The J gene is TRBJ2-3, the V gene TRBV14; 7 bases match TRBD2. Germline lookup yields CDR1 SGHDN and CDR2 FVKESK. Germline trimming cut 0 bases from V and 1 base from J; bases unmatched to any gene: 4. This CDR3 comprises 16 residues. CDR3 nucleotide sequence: TGTGCCAGCAGCCAAGATAGGGGACTACGCACAGATACGCAGTATTTT. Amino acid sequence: CASSQDRGLRTDTQYF.

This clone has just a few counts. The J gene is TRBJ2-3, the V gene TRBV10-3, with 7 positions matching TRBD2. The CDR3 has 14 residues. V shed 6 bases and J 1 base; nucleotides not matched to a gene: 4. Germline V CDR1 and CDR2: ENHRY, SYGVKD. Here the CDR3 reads CAISPGRGTDTQYF. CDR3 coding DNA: TGTGCCATCAGCCCGGGGAGGGGCACAGATACGCAGTATTTT.

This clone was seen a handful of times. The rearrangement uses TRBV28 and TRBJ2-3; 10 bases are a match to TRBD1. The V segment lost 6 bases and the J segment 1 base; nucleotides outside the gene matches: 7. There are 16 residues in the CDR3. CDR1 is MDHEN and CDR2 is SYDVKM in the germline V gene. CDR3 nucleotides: TGTGCCAGCAGAACTGGGGGGACAGGGGGCACAGATACGCAGTATTTT. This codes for CASRTGGTGGTDTQYF.

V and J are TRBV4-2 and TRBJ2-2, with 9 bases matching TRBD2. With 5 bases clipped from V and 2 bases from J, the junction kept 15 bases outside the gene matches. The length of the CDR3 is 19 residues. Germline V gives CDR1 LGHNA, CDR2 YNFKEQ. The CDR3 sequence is CASSIASGDSVANTGELFF. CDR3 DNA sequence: TGTGCCAGCAGCATTGCTAGCGGGGACTCGGTCGCCAACACCGGGGAGCTGTTTTTT.

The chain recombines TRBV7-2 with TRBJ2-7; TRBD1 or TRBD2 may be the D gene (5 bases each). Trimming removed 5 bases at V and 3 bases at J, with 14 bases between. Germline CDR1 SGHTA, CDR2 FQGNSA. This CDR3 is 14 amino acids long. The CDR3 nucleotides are TGTGCCAGCAGCAGGGACCGGGAAAACTACGAGCAGTACTTC. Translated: CASSRDRENYEQYF.

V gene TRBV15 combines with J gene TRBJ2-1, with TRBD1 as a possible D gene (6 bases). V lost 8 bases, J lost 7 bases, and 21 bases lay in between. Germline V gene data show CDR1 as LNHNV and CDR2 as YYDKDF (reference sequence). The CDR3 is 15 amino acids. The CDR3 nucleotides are TGTGCCACCCTCGAGGACAGACCTGTAGGAAATGAGCAGTTCTTC. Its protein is CATLEDRPVGNEQFF.

CDR3 residues: CASSPLPTGGPGNTIYF. The CDR3 DNA reads TGTGCCAGCAGCCCCCTCCCGACAGGAGGCCCTGGAAACACCATATATTTT. This rearrangement joins TRBV7-9 to TRBJ1-3; a weak D match, TRBD1 (6 bases). The germline V gene has CDR1 SEHNR and CDR2 FQNEAQ (reference sequence). The V and J ends lost 5 bases and 2 bases respectively, with 19 bases between them. The CDR3 is 17 residues long.

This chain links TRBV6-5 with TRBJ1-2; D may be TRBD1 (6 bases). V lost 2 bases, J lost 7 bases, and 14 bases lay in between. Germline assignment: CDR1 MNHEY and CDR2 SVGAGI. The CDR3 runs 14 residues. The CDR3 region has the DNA TGTGCCAGCAGTTACCATTCGATCAGGGGTGGCTACACCTTC. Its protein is CASSYHSIRGGYTF.

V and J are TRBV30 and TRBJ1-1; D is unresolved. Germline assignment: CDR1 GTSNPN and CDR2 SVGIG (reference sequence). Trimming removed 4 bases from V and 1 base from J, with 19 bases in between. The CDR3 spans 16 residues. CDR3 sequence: CAWIIPTGSPNTEAFF. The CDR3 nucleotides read TGTGCCTGGATCATACCGACGGGGTCCCCGAACACTGAAGCTTTCTTT.

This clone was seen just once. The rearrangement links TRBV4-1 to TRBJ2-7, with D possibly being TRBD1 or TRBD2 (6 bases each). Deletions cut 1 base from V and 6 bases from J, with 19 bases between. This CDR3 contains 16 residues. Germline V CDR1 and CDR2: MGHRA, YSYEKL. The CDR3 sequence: CASSQARDRGGGEQYF. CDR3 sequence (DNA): TGCGCCAGCAGCCAAGCCCGGGACCGAGGGGGAGGCGAGCAGTACTTC.

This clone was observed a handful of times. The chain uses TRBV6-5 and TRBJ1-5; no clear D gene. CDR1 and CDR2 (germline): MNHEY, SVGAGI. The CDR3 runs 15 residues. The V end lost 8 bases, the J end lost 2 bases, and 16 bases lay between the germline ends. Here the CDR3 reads CASGESPRGNQPQHF. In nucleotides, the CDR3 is TGTGCCAGCGGGGAGTCACCGCGGGGCAATCAGCCCCAGCATTTT.

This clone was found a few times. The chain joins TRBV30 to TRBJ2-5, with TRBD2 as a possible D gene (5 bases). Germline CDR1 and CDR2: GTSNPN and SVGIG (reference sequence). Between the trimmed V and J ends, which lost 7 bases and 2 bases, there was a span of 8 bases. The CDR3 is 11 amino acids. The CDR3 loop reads CASRGQETQYF. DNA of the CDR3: TGTGCCTCCCGGGGTCAAGAGACCCAGTACTTC.

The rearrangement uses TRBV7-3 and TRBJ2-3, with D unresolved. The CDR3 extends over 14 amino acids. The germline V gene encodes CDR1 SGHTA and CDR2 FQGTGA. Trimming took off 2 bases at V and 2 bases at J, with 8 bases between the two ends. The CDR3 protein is CASSLYTNTDTQYF. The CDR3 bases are TGTGCCAGCAGCTTATACACTAACACAGATACGCAGTATTTT.

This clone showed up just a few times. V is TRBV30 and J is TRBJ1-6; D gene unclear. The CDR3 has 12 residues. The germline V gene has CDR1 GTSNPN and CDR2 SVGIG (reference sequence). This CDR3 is CAQSSYNSPLHF. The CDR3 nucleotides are TGTGCACAGAGCTCCTATAATTCACCCCTCCACTTT.

In DNA form, the CDR3 reads TGTGCCTGCCGGGAGGGGGCTAGCGGGAACTACGAGCAGTACTTC. As protein: CACREGASGNYEQYF. The rearrangement joins TRBV2 to TRBJ2-7; 9 bases map to TRBD2. Germline V gene sequence: CDR1 SNHLY, CDR2 FYNNEI. The CDR3 extends over 15 amino acids. With V trimmed by 11 bases and J by 3 bases, 14 bases remained unmatched.

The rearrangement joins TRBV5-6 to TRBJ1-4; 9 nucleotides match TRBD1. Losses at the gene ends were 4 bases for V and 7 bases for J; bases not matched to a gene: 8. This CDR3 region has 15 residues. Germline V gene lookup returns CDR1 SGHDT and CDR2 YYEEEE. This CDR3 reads CASSNSGTGFEKLFF. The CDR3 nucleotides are TGTGCCAGCAGCAATTCCGGGACAGGGTTTGAAAAACTGTTTTTT.

CDR3 nucleotide sequence: TGTGCCAGCAGCGGGCCCAGGGCCGGGGCCAACGTCCTGACTTTC. Protein: CASSGPRAGANVLTF. The rearrangement joins TRBV5-7 to TRBJ2-6; the D gene is possibly TRBD1 (5 bases). TRBV5-7 carries the ORF label, with uncertain function. This CDR3 is 15 amino acids long. Trimming cost V 4 bases and J 4 bases, with 12 bases left between them.

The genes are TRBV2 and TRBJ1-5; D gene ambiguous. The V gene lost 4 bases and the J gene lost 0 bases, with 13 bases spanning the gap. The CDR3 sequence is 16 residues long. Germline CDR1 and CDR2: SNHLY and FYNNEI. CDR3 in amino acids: CASSANSPYSNQPQHF. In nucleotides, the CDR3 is TGTGCCAGCAGTGCTAACAGTCCTTATAGCAATCAGCCCCAGCATTTT.

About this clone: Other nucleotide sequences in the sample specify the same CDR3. Here the CDR3 reads CASSPADTQYF. CDR3 coding DNA: TGTGCCAGCTCACCAGCCGATACGCAGTATTTT. This chain links TRBV18 with TRBJ2-3; D unclear. This CDR3 comprises 11 residues. Trimming stripped 2 bases from V and 6 bases from J, with 3 bases between. The germline CDR1 and CDR2 sequences are KGHSH and LQKENI.

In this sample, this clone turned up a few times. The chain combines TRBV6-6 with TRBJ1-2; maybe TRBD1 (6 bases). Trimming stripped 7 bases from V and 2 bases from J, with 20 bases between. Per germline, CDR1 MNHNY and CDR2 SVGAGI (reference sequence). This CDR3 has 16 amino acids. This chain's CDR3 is CASIPRWGARNYGYTF. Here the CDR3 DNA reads TGTGCCAGCATCCCCCGATGGGGGGCGCGAAACTATGGCTACACCTTC.